These T cell receptor beta chains were read from a single sample in a study of control samples from healthy donors and cancer patients. Here immunoSEQ multiplex PCR was the method, and the copy in TCRdb shows in-frame clones only, minus some. The sample lists 150,000 to 200,000 clones, more than 90% occurring once. Sequenced sample: blood. These receptors were obtained from a young man in good health. The CDR3 runs from the conserved cysteine through the conserved F or W. A D gene is named only where the DNA matches it firmly. Size tells how often a clone was seen (once, few, many) or the class of an expanded clone, and some rows leave it out.

-,TRBJ2-5,-,TRBV3-1/TRBV3-2,TGTGCCAGCAGCCAGATGGCACTAGGAGGGGAGACCCAGTACTTC,CASSQMALGGETQYF
-,TRBJ1-2,-,TRBV27,TGTGCCAGCAGCCCCTGGAGCGAGTCCCGCTACACCTTC,CASSPWSESRYTF
-,TRBJ2-7,-,TRBV6-5,TGTGCCAGCAGCTGGGACGGATCCTACGAGCAGTACTTC,CASSWDGSYEQYF
-,TRBJ1-2,-,TRBV7-9,TGTGCCAGCAGCGCGTGGCGGGTTAACTATGGCTACACCTTC,CASSAWRVNYGYTF
-,TRBJ1-1,once,TRBV6-1,TGTGCCAGCAGTGAAGGACGACAGGTACCGAACACTGAAGCTTTCTTT,CASSEGRQVPNTEAFF
-,TRBJ2-3,-,TRBV7-3,TGTGCCAGCAGCACCCTTGGGGGGGATACGCAGTATTTT,CASSTLGGDTQYF
-,TRBJ2-7,-,TRBV7-2,TGTGCCAGCAGCTTAAGGTCATCCGGCGGACTTTCCTACGAGCAGTACTTC,CASSLRSSGGLSYEQYF
-,TRBJ2-2,-,TRBV30,TGTGCCTGGAGTGCCACAGGGACCGGGGAGCTGTTTTTT,CAWSATGTGELFF
-,TRBJ1-2,few,TRBV5-1,TGCGCCAGCAGATTACGGGGGAATGGCTACACCTTC,CASRLRGNGYTF
-,TRBJ1-3,-,TRBV12-3/TRBV12-4,TGTGCCAGCAGGACCGGACAGTGGACCATATATTTT,CASRTGQWTIYF
TRBD1,TRBJ1-2,-,TRBV9,TGTGCCAGCAGCGTAGGAGCCGGGACAGTCTATGGCTACACCTTC,CASSVGAGTVYGYTF
TRBD1,TRBJ2-7,-,TRBV4-1,TGCGCCAGCAGCCAAGATGTTGGGACAGGGATCCACGAGCAGTACTTC,CASSQDVGTGIHEQYF
TRBD2,TRBJ2-3,-,TRBV9,TGTGCCAGCAGCGTAGACCCTAGCGGGGGAAGGGCGCAGTATTTT,CASSVDPSGGRAQYF
-,TRBJ1-2,-,TRBV28,TGTGCCAGCAGCTCTGGACCGGTTAACTATGGCTACACCTTC,CASSSGPVNYGYTF
-,TRBJ1-2,-,TRBV2,TGTGCCAGCTCGTTGAACAGGGATTACTATGGCTACACCTTC,CASSLNRDYYGYTF
-,TRBJ2-7,-,TRBV27,TGTGCCACTCGGTCGTCCTACGAGCAGTACTTC,CATRSSYEQYF
-,TRBJ2-1,-,TRBV10-3,TGTGCCATCAGAGAGGACAACTCCTACAATGAGCAGTTCTTC,CAIREDNSYNEQFF
TRBD2,TRBJ2-1,-,TRBV11-2,TGTGCCAGCAGCTCCCGACTAGCGGGAGGGCCTTCGCCGATCTTC,CASSSRLAGGPSPIF
-,TRBJ2-7,-,TRBV7-9,TGTGCCTCCGGTGGCAGGCAGAACCTCTACGAGCAGTACTTC,CASGGRQNLYEQYF
-,TRBJ1-6,-,TRBV28,TGTGCCAGCAGTTCCCCTTTTCATGGGAATTCACCCCTCCACTTT,CASSSPFHGNSPLHF
-,TRBJ1-1,-,TRBV9,TGTGCCAGCAGCGTAAGTCCTGTGGACACTGAAGCTTTCTTT,CASSVSPVDTEAFF
-,TRBJ1-6,-,TRBV3-1/TRBV3-2,TGTGCCAGCGGCCAAGGTCAGAGGACACCCCTCCACTTT,CASGQGQRTPLHF
TRBD1,TRBJ1-4,-,TRBV9,TGTGCCAGCAGCGTCAGGGACAGAACTAATGAAAAACTGTTTTTT,CASSVRDRTNEKLFF
-,TRBJ1-2,-,TRBV11-2,TGTGCCAGCAGCCTCGGGACGGCCTTCTATGGCTACACCTTC,CASSLGTAFYGYTF
TRBD1,TRBJ2-7,once,TRBV19,TGTGCCAGTAGTATGGACAGGGGAGCCTACGAGCAGTACTTC,CASSMDRGAYEQYF
-,TRBJ1-2,-,TRBV7-9,TGTGCCAGCAGCCAGAGCTATGGCTACACCTTC,CASSQSYGYTF
TRBD1,TRBJ1-3,-,TRBV19,TGTGCCAGTAGTATATTCGGGACAGGGGCTGGAAACACCATATATTTT,CASSIFGTGAGNTIYF
-,TRBJ2-7,-,TRBV7-7,TGTGCCAGCAGCTTAGGCCCGCAGGGAACCTACGAGCAGTACTTC,CASSLGPQGTYEQYF
-,TRBJ1-6,-,TRBV4-3,TGCGCCAGCAGCCAAGAACGTGCCGGGGACTTGGGCAGTTCACCCCTCCACTTT,CASSQERAGDLGSSPLHF
-,TRBJ2-4,-,TRBV27,TGTGCCAGCAGGGGGGCGGGAAAAAACATTCAGTACTTC,CASRGAGKNIQYF
-,TRBJ2-5,-,TRBV15,TGTGCCACCAGCACCACGAGGCAAGGGTCTAAAGAGACCCAGTACTTC,CATSTTRQGSKETQYF
-,TRBJ1-2,-,TRBV3-1/TRBV3-2,TGTGCCAGCAGCCCGCCCAAACTTGGGGGGGGAGACTATGGCTACACCTTC,CASSPPKLGGGDYGYTF